The 6 T cell receptor beta chains below all came from one sample that was sequenced in a study of blood T cell repertoires in COVID-19. The table came from immunoSEQ multiplex PCR; TCRdb's copy has only in-frame clones and leaves some out. The data contain around 110,000 clones, roughly nine tenths of them seen just once; the ten biggest clones take up approximately 5%. The sequenced sample was peripheral blood. These receptors were collected from a man aged 40-49 years with active or convalescent COVID-19.

For the CDR3, the DNA is TGTGCCTGGACCCCGCCCTTAGCGGGAACCGGGGAGCTGTTTTTT. It yields the protein CAWTPPLAGTGELFF. The rearrangement uses TRBV30 and TRBJ2-2, with TRBD2 identical over 8 bases. Per germline, CDR1 GTSNPN and CDR2 SVGIG (reference sequence). The CDR3 spans 15 residues. V dropped 4 bases and J dropped 5; count of bases not matched to a gene: 9.

The gene calls are TRBV2 and TRBJ1-1; 8 bases line up with TRBD1. Per germline, CDR1 SNHLY and CDR2 FYNNEI. This CDR3 is 16 amino acids long. Unmatched junction bases numbered 9, after V lost 6 bases and J lost 0 bases. The CDR3 region is CASRKQGERVNTEAFF. The CDR3 coding sequence is TGTGCCAGCAGGAAACAGGGGGAAAGAGTGAACACTGAAGCTTTCTTT.

This clone was detected only once. V is TRBV18 and J is TRBJ2-7; 9 bases are a match to TRBD1. CDR1 and CDR2 (germline): KGHSH, LQKENI. After removal of 1 base from V and 6 bases from J, the junction contained 22 bases not matched to a gene. This CDR3 is 20 amino acids long. In nucleotides, the CDR3 is TGTGCCAGCTCACCACGCCCAGGGACAGGGAGCCGGACTAGTCTGTCCGAGCAGTACTTC. Translated: CASSPRPGTGSRTSLSEQYF.

There are a few counts of this clone. The V gene is TRBV5-1, the J gene TRBJ1-4, with 7 bases matching TRBD1. From germline, CDR1 is SGHRS and CDR2 YFSETQ. The V and J ends lost 4 bases and 4 bases, in that order; junction bases with no gene match: 13. This CDR3 is 17 amino acids long. CDR3 nucleotide sequence: TGCGCCAGCAGCGCCTCCGGGACAGAAACCCATAATGAAAAACTGTTTTTT. Translating it yields CASSASGTETHNEKLFF.

This clone has just a few counts. V usage is TRBV3-1 (or the pseudogene TRBV3-2) and J usage is TRBJ2-7, with TRBD2 matching over 8 bases. Germline V gene sequence: CDR1 LGHDT, CDR2 YNNKEL (reference sequence). This CDR3 has 13 amino acids. V shed 6 bases, J shed 1 base, and the junction held 2 bases outside the gene matches. The CDR3 sequence is CASSPSGSYEQYF. Written as DNA, the CDR3 is TGTGCCAGCAGTCCTAGCGGGTCCTACGAGCAGTACTTC.

The chain carries TRBV7-2 and TRBJ2-2, with 7 bases fitting TRBD1. The CDR3 is made up of 13 amino acids. The V segment lost 3 bases and the J segment 6 bases; nucleotides outside the gene matches: 1. Germline V gene data show CDR1 as SGHTA and CDR2 as FQGNSA. As DNA, the CDR3 is TGTGCCAGCAGCTTTACAGGGGCCGGGGAGCTGTTTTTT. Translated: CASSFTGAGELFF.